The next 23 T cell receptor beta chains were all read from a single sample in a study of T cells in localized non-small cell lung cancer (dated by TCRdb to about 2020). Libraries were constructed by the immunoSEQ multiplex PCR assay. In TCRdb, the immuneACCESS table is reduced to in-frame sequences with V and J assigned. These tables do not hold every clone; where another copy was compared, an unresolved V gene accounts for under half, and the others remain unexplained. The sample records 40,000 or so clones, approximately 83% of which are singletons. Of the sample, 5% to 8% falls within the top ten clones. Source: peripheral blood, taken before any cancer treatment. The receptors originated from a man aged 35 to 69 with stage I lung adenocarcinoma.

This sequence joins TRBV5-6 and TRBJ2-1; D unclear. The V gene's germline CDR1 is SGHDT and CDR2 YYEEEE. The CDR3 totals 12 residues. V was shortened by 4 bases and J by 7 bases, with 9 bases between the two germline ends. The CDR3 loop is CASSPTSNEQFF. CDR3 DNA sequence: TGTGCCAGCAGCCCCACTTCGAATGAGCAGTTCTTC.

This chain connects TRBV20-1 to TRBJ2-7; D is unresolved. Between the trimmed V and J ends, which lost 7 bases and 4 bases, there was a span of 8 bases. The germline CDR1 and CDR2 sequences are DFQATT and SNEGSKA (reference sequence). This CDR3 has 10 amino acids. In DNA form, the CDR3 reads TGCAGTGGAGTAAAGTACGAGCAGTACTTC. Residues: CSGVKYEQYF.

This chain uses TRBV6-1 with TRBJ1-5; no definite D call. CDR1 and CDR2 from the germline V gene are MNHNS and SASEGT. This CDR3 has 13 residues. V was pared by 7 bases and J by 5 bases, with 12 bases between. The CDR3 region is CASIGQVHQPQHF. The CDR3 nucleotides read TGTGCCAGCATAGGTCAGGTCCATCAGCCCCAGCATTTT.

This chain joins TRBV2 and TRBJ1-2, with a possible D match to TRBD1 (6 bases). The CDR3 runs to 16 residues. The V gene's germline CDR1 is SNHLY and CDR2 FYNNEI. V was clipped by 3 bases and J by 3 bases, with 17 bases between them. DNA of the CDR3: TGTGCCAGCAGTGATCCGGGACACTCACGGGACTATGGCTACACCTTC. This codes for CASSDPGHSRDYGYTF.

The V and J genes are TRBV6-6 and TRBJ1-2, with D perhaps matching TRBD1 (5 bases). CDR3 size: 13 residues. V lost 0 bases and J 7 bases, leaving 9 bases between the germline ends. The germline V gene encodes CDR1 MNHNY and CDR2 SVGAGI (reference sequence). The CDR3 spells CASSYSEGVGYTF. The DNA for the CDR3 is TGTGCCAGCAGTTACTCGGAAGGGGTTGGCTACACCTTC.

This clone turned up a few times. V and J are TRBV19 and TRBJ2-7; D uncertain. The CDR3 is made up of 13 amino acids. Trimming pared 5 bases from V and 3 bases from J, leaving 11 bases between. Germline V gene data show CDR1 as LNHDA and CDR2 as SQIVND (reference sequence). The CDR3 loop is CASSDALYYEQYF. DNA of the CDR3: TGTGCCAGTAGTGACGCGCTCTACTACGAGCAGTACTTC.

The chain carries TRBV11-1 and TRBJ1-2; the D is unclear. The CDR3 runs to 14 residues. The ends were cut back, 5 bases at V and 3 bases at J, with 13 bases in the middle. The germline V gene has CDR1 SGHAT and CDR2 FQDESV (reference sequence). The CDR3 here is CASSPAPGDYGYTF. The CDR3 DNA sequence: TGTGCCAGCAGCCCGGCCCCGGGTGACTATGGCTACACCTTC. Based on the CDR3 plus reference TRBV11-1 and TRBJ1-2, the full variable domain is EAEVAQSPRYKITEKSQAVAFWCDPISGHATLYWYRQILGQGPELLVQFQDESVVDDSQLPKDRFSAERLKGVDSTLKIQPAELGDSAMYLCASSPAPGDYGYTFGSGTRLTVV.

The V and J genes are TRBV5-1 and TRBJ1-1; 7 bases map to TRBD1. CDR3 length equals 16 residues. Looked up from germline, CDR1 is SGHRS and CDR2 is YFSETQ. V lost 0 bases and J lost 1; bases outside the gene matches: 6. CDR3 nucleotide sequence: TGCGCCAGCAGCTTGGCAATCACAGGGGAGAACACTGAAGCTTTCTTT. Residues: CASSLAITGENTEAFF.

The V and J genes are TRBV28 and TRBJ2-7; D not certain. Germline assignment: CDR1 MDHEN and CDR2 SYDVKM. The CDR3 runs to 13 residues. V was trimmed by 3 bases and J by 1 base, leaving 7 bases between them. CDR3 amino acids: CASSLAGSYEQYF. The CDR3 DNA is TGTGCCAGCAGTTTGGCCGGGTCCTACGAGCAGTACTTC.

This chain uses TRBV10-2 with TRBJ2-3, with 9 positions matching TRBD2. Germline assignment: CDR1 WSHSY and CDR2 SAAADI. The CDR3 consists of 21 residues. After removal of 2 bases from V and 2 bases from J, the junction contained 20 bases not matched to a gene. CDR3 in amino acids: CASSEVRRMSQAGGSTDTQYF. The CDR3 nucleotides are TGCGCCAGCAGTGAGGTCCGACGGATGAGCCAAGCGGGAGGTTCCACAGATACGCAGTATTTT.

The chain joins TRBV7-9 to TRBJ2-4; 7 bases line up with TRBD2. Germline V gene lookup returns CDR1 SEHNR and CDR2 FQNEAQ (reference sequence). The V segment lost 5 bases and the J segment 11 bases; nucleotides outside the gene matches: 12. CDR3 length: 14 residues. The CDR3 spells CASSPHGEGGLQYF. The CDR3 DNA reads as TGTGCCAGCAGCCCCCATGGGGAGGGCGGTCTTCAGTACTTC. The full variable domain, completed using reference TRBV7-9 and TRBJ2-4, is DTGVSQNPRHKITKRGQNVTFRCDPISEHNRLYWYRQTLGQGPEFLTYFQNEAQLEKSRLLSDRFSAERPKGSFSTLEIQRTEQGDSAMYLCASSPHGEGGLQYFGAGTRLSVL.

This clone appeared a few times. The rearrangement links TRBV6-6 to TRBJ1-2; D is ambiguous. This CDR3 is 15 amino acids long. Between the trimmed V and J ends, which lost 0 bases and 4 bases, there was a span of 12 bases. CDR1 and CDR2 (germline): MNHNY, SVGAGI (reference sequence). The CDR3 protein is CASSYSGKDFYGYTF. In DNA form, the CDR3 reads TGTGCCAGCAGTTACTCTGGGAAGGACTTCTATGGCTACACCTTC.

This chain connects TRBV13 to TRBJ2-7; 11 bases are shared with TRBD2. In germline, CDR1 is PRHDT, CDR2 FYEKMQ (reference sequence). There are 15 residues in the CDR3. Trimming at V came to 4 bases and at J to 5 bases, leaving 7 bases not matched to a gene. The DNA of the CDR3 is TGTGCCAGCAGCTCAACTAGCGGGAGTTTCCACGAGCAGTACTTC. Protein: CASSSTSGSFHEQYF.

The CDR3 DNA is TGTGCCACCAGTAAAGACAGGGCTAGCACAGATACGCAGTATTTT. The encoded protein is CATSKDRASTDTQYF. The chain combines TRBV15 with TRBJ2-3; 7 positions match TRBD1. Germline CDR1 and CDR2: LNHNV and YYDKDF (reference sequence). This CDR3 contains 15 residues. The ends lost 6 bases at V and 0 bases at J; junction bases unmatched: 6.

V usage is TRBV7-9 and J usage is TRBJ2-7, with TRBD2 matching 8 bases. Germline V gives CDR1 SEHNR, CDR2 FQNEAQ (reference sequence). The V segment lost 4 bases and the J segment 6 bases; nucleotides outside the gene matches: 17. This CDR3 is built from 17 residues. As DNA, the CDR3 is TGTGCCAGCAGCTCTTCTAGCGGGTCTCCACGATTGCCCGAGCAGTACTTC. This translates into CASSSSSGSPRLPEQYF.

This chain uses TRBV10-3 with TRBJ2-7; no firm D call. V was clipped by 3 bases and J by 7 bases, with 10 bases between them. The germline V gene encodes CDR1 ENHRY and CDR2 SYGVKD. CDR3 size: 12 residues. The CDR3 coding sequence is TGTGCCATCAGTGACACATCAGGAGAGCAGTACTTC. This translates into CAISDTSGEQYF.

The chain recombines TRBV2 with TRBJ1-2; D uncertain. This CDR3 has 12 amino acids. The germline gives CDR1 SNHLY, CDR2 FYNNEI. V was shortened by 10 bases and J by 7 bases, with 16 bases between the two germline ends. CDR3 bases: TGTGCCACCGCGGGGTATGGCGGTGGCTACACCTTC. Translation gives CATAGYGGGYTF. The full variable domain, its missing parts supplied by reference TRBV2 and TRBJ1-2, is EPEVTQTPSHQVTQMGQEVILRCVPISNHLYFYWYRQILGQKVEFLVSFYNNEISEKSEIFDDQFSVERPDGSNFTLKIRSTKLEDSAMYFCATAGYGGGYTFGSGTRLTVV.

The chain links TRBV7-2 to TRBJ1-2; D remains ambiguous. CDR1 is SGHTA and CDR2 is FQGNSA in the germline V gene. The V end lost 4 bases, the J end lost 4 bases, and 4 bases lay between the germline ends. This CDR3 has 11 residues. CDR3 sequence: CASSSRYGYTF. CDR3 sequence (DNA): TGTGCCAGCAGCTCACGCTATGGCTACACCTTC.

The table lists this clone with a count of one. This chain connects TRBV2 to TRBJ2-7; D unresolved. CDR3 length equals 13 residues. Germline-derived CDR1 and CDR2 are SNHLY and FYNNEI. Trimming took 10 bases from V and 2 from J, leaving 15 bases between them. This CDR3 is CATNTISTYEQYF. In DNA form, the CDR3 reads TGTGCCACCAACACAATCTCGACCTACGAGCAGTACTTC.

The rearrangement joins TRBV19 to TRBJ2-2; D unresolved. The CDR3 length is 17 residues. Trimming pared 6 bases from V and 4 bases from J, leaving 21 bases between. Germline loops: CDR1 LNHDA, CDR2 SQIVND (reference sequence). The CDR3 protein is CASSLSGLVGTTGELFF. CDR3 bases: TGTGCCAGTAGCCTATCTGGCCTAGTGGGCACCACCGGGGAGCTGTTTTTT.

The V gene is TRBV9, the J gene TRBJ1-2, with D possibly TRBD1 on 6 matching bases. Germline V gene sequence: CDR1 SGDLS, CDR2 YYNGEE. The CDR3 totals 16 residues. V gave up 4 bases and J gave up 3 bases, with 19 bases separating them. CDR3 protein: CASSPQRERQDYGYTF. CDR3 nucleotides: TGTGCCAGCAGCCCTCAACGCGAAAGACAGGACTATGGCTACACCTTC.

This rearrangement joins TRBV18 to TRBJ1-1; D not resolved. In germline, CDR1 is KGHSH, CDR2 LQKENI. This CDR3 spans 13 amino acids. Trimming cost V 3 bases and J 8 bases, with 13 bases left between them. DNA for the CDR3: TGTGCCAGCTCACCTAGTGGTCAGGCGGAAGCTTTCTTT. The encoded protein is CASSPSGQAEAFF.

The J gene is TRBJ2-3, the V gene TRBV5-1; TRBD2 aligns across 7 bases. CDR3 length: 16 amino acids. J lost 0 bases, V lost 0 bases, and 4 bases had no gene match. Germline CDR1 and CDR2: SGHRS and YFSETQ. The CDR3 DNA reads TGCGCCAGCAGCTTGGTGGCGGGAGAGAGCACAGATACGCAGTATTTT. This encodes CASSLVAGESTDTQYF.